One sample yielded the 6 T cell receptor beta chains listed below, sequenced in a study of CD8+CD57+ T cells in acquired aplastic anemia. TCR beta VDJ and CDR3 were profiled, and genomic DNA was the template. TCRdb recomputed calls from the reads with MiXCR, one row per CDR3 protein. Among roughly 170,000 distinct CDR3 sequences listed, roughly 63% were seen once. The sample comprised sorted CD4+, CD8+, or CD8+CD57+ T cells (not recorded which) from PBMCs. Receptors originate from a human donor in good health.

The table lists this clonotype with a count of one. This chain's CDR3 is CSARDQNLGDRDSPLHF. CDR3 nucleotides: TGCAGTGCTAGAGACCAGAACCTAGGGGACAGGGATTCACCCCTCCACTTT. The chain employs TRBV20-1 and TRBJ1-6, with TRBD1 matching over 9 bases. V shed 0 bases, J shed 8 bases, and the junction held 11 bases outside the gene matches. Germline V CDR1 and CDR2: DFQATT, SNEGSKA (reference sequence). The CDR3 has 17 residues.

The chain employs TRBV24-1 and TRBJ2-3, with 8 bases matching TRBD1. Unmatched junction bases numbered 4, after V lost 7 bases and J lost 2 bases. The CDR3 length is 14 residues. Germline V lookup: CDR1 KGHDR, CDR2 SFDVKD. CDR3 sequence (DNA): TGTGCCACCAGGGACAGGGCAGTCACAGATACGCAGTATTTT. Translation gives CATRDRAVTDTQYF.

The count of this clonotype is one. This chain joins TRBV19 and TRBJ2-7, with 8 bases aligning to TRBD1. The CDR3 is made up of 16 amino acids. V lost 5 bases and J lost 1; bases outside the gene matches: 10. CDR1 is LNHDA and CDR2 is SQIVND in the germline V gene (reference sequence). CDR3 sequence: CASSSRGQGSSYEQYF. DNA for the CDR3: TGTGCCAGTAGTTCCCGAGGACAGGGAAGTTCCTACGAGCAGTACTTC.

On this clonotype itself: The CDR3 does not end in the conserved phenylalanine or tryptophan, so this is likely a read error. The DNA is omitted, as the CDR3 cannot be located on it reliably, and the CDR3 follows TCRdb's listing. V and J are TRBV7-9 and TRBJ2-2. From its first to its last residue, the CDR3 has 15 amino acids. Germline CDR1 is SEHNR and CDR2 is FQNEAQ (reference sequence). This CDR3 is CASSLRSLSTGGLSS.

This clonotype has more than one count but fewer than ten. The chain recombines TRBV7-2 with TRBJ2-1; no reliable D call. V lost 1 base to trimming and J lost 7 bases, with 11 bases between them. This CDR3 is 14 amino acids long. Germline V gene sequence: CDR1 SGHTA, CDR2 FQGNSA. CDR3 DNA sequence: TGTGCCAGCAGCTTAGGGGGTTACGGGAATGAGCAGTTCTTC. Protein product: CASSLGGYGNEQFF. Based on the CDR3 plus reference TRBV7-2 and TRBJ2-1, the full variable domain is GAGVSQSPSNKVTEKGKDVELRCDPISGHTALYWYRQSLGQGLEFLIYFQGNSAPDKSGLPSDRFSAERTGGSVSTLTIQRTQQEDSAVYLCASSLGGYGNEQFFGPGTRLTVL.

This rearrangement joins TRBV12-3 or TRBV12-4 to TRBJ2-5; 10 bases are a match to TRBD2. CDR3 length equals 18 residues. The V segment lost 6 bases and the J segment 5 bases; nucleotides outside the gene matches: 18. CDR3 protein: CASRTVTEASGSGETQYF. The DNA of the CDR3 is TGTGCCAGCAGGACCGTCACTGAAGCTAGCGGGAGTGGGGAGACCCAGTACTTC.